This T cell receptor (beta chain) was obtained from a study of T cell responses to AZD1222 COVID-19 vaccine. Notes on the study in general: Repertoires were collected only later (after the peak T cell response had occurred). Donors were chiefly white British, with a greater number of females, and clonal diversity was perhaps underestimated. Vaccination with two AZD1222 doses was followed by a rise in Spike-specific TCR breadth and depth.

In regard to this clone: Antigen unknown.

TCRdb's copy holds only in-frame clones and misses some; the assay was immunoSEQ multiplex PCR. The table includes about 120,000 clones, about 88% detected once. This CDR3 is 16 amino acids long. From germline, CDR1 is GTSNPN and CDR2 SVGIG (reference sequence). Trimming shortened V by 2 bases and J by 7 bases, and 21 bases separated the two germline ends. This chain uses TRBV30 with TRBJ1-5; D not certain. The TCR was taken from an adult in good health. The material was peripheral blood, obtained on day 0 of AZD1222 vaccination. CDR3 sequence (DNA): TGTGCCTGGAGTCCAACAGCGGCATCCAGCGGCCAGCCCCAGCATTTT. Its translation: CAWSPTAASSGQPQHF.